This record concerns one TCR beta chain sequence. This clonotype has a handful of counts. Its antigen is unknown. No qualities accompany the bases; no much larger clone lies one base away. The germline V gene (reference sequence) supplies CDR1 SEHNR and CDR2 FQNEAQ. Including cysteine and phenylalanine, the CDR3 has 15 amino acids. The entry retains the CDR3 DNA only, 45 bases that are in frame from base 1. V is trimmed back by 7 bases and J by 6 bases, and the junction contains 7 bases that no gene match accounts for. The data stem from a study of Graves' ophthalmopathy and Graves' hyperthyroidism (dated by TCRdb to 2016 to 2018). In terms of the full investigation: Peripheral blood samples were taken at the time of initial diagnosis, before any treatment was given. An independent validation cohort comprised around 20 hyperthyroidism patients and roughly 15 patients who later progressed from hyperthyroidism to ophthalmopathy. A discovery set of 95 to 100 patients (43 ophthalmopathy, just over 55 stable hyperthyroidism) was enrolled to explore V-J signatures distinguishing ophthalmopathy from hyperthyroidism. T-cell repertoires of thyroid tissue and blood were compared in more than 5 hyperthyroidism patients. The study used signatures of the TCR beta repertoire to tell Graves' ophthalmopathy apart from Graves' hyperthyroidism and to predict which patients would progress to ophthalmopathy. In total, 135 blood samples were TCR-sequenced: 40 to 45 ophthalmopathy, under 80 hyperthyroidism and some 17 hyperthyroidism-to-ophthalmopathy patients. Following sample collection, hyperthyroidism patients were given methimazole at a starting dose of 30 mg daily, and ophthalmopathy patients were given high-dose intravenous methylprednisolone. Here is what the overall study found, with its caveats: Sample size was not statistically predetermined, and group allocation was not concealed from the investigators. Among expanded thyroid clonotypes with frequency above 0.001, most also showed up in blood, which suggests that blood repertoires may reflect the thyroid immune response. In cross-validation, the 13-signature model distinguished ophthalmopathy from stable hyperthyroidism with 87.88% sensitivity and about 81% specificity, while in the test set the corresponding values were approximately 80% and 75%. In validation, the model predicted ophthalmopathy progression with less than 71% sensitivity and around 72% specificity; eleven to twelve predicted patients were CT-confirmed with GO in a median of approximately six months.

Ophthalmopathy patients had moderately to severely active disease, Clinical Activity Score of at least 3, NOSPECS grade of at least 4, and disease duration under 3 months. Patients with other autoimmune diseases, uncontrolled infections, pregnancy or lactation were excluded from the study. Clinical symptoms, serum thyroxine, TRAb, thyroid ultrasound and orbital computed tomography were used for diagnosis. PBMCs were isolated from 7.5 to 10 ml of fresh peripheral blood by Ficoll-Paque density gradient centrifugation. Total RNA was extracted using Trizol reagent, and RNA quality was checked on an Agilent 2100 Bioanalyzer. For repertoire sequencing, TCR beta CDR3 regions were amplified from RNA transcripts. A first-round RT-PCR used HTBI primers with the Qiagen OneStep RT-PCR kit, followed by a second-round multiplex PCR, size selection and purification. Sequencing of the libraries was carried out on an Illumina HiSeq2000 in paired-end mode with 100 bp reads. As for the original processing: SOAPnuke was used to process the reads, removing any read that contained adapters or uncalled bases, had a mean Phred below 15, or lacked an exact match to the constant primer or identifier. COPE v1.2.5 was used to merge the high-quality paired reads. Unique nucleotide sequences were defined as clonotypes and aligned to IMGT TRB V, D and J references using MiTCR v1.1. The analysis was limited to V-J combinations with a frequency above 0.0001, which together covered 99.2% of repertoires. A TCR clonal expansion and chaos score per V-J combination was defined as the ratio of F50 clonal expansion to chaos observed in the TCRdist matrix. Features were reduced by Welch's t-statistics and random forest to approximately 13 V-J combinations, which fed a naive Bayes classifier. Thyroid-blood repertoire similarity was quantified with the Morisita-Horn index. The public reads were run again by TCRdb, first through fastp at Q25 and then through MiXCR, and only productive beta chains were kept. Here each entry gathers all rows of one CDR3 protein and keeps the most common genes and DNA. The V and J calls shown here were made by TCRdb, not taken from the authors' results. Present in this sample are 600,000 to 950,000 distinct CDR3 sequences, 40% of which were seen just once. 44% of the sample rests with the top ten.

This sequence was found in an adult man with Graves' ophthalmopathy. The rearranged chain carries TRBV7-9 and TRBJ2-2, with 11 central nucleotides matching TRBD2. The specimen sequenced was peripheral blood. The nucleotide sequence reads as follows: TGTGCCAGCACTCGGACTAGCGGGTTCGCCGGGGAGCTGTTTTTT. The translation is CASTRTSGFAGELFF.